This TCR beta chain was recovered during a study of CXCR3-negative and CXCR3-positive naive CD8 T cells. Whole-study results and caveats: Naive cells positive for CXCR3 carried more hydrophobic TRB CDR3s than CXCR3-negative ones. Similar levels of surface CD5 were seen between naive subsets; TCR strength was inferred from TRB CDR3 properties.

As to this clonotype: Its antigen is unknown.

Naive CD8+ T cells displayed a CD45RO-CCR7+CD27+CD95- phenotype. The CDR3 extends over 17 amino acids. The germline V gene has CDR1 MDHEN and CDR2 SYDVKM. UMI-labeled TRB cDNA libraries were prepared by 5' RACE. Using the 5' RACE reads, TCRdb records one entry per CDR3 protein without DNA. This listing includes roughly 59,000 distinct CDR3 sequences. Sequencing was done on a sample of naive CXCR3+ CD8+ T cells from blood. Described subset: CD45RO-CCR7+CD27+CD95- naive CD8+ T cells expressing CXCR3 (TNR3+). The receptor comes from a human donor in good health. Some clones in this sample may be carry-over from other donors' samples. The genes are TRBV28 and TRBJ1-3; TCRdb's assignment of TRBD1 cannot be checked, as there is no DNA. The CDR3 region is CASRSPTGTSSGNTIYF. Based on the CDR3 plus reference TRBV28 and TRBJ1-3, the full variable domain is DVKVTQSSRYLVKRTGEKVFLECVQDMDHENMFWYRQDPGLGLRLIYFSYDVKMKEKGDIPEGYSVSREKKERFSLILESASTNQTSMYLCASRSPTGTSSGNTIYFGEGSWLTVV.